What follows describes a single TCR beta chain. Its specificity is unknown. With 60 Vbeta and 13 Jbeta primers, the PCR was carried out. TCRdb keeps only in-frame clones here, not all; method: immunoSEQ multiplex PCR. The sample table includes around 100,000 clones. The data belong to a study of cytomegalovirus exposure and HLA in healthy donors. The CDR3 extends over 16 amino acids. V dropped 3 bases and J dropped 5; count of bases not matched to a gene: 8. The germline gives CDR1 LGHNA, CDR2 YSLEER. Study results and caveats: Later work found that TCR association rates differed between HLA loci; DRB1 had the most and HLA-C the fewest.

The chain couples TRBV4-3 to TRBJ2-5, with 11 bases matching TRBD2. This TCR was sampled from a man aged 40-50 years in good health and CMV-seronegative. The sequencing input was PBMCs. Here the CDR3 DNA reads TGCGCCAGCAGCCAGAACTTAGCGGGGGGGCCTGAGACCCAGTACTTC. As protein: CASSQNLAGGPETQYF.